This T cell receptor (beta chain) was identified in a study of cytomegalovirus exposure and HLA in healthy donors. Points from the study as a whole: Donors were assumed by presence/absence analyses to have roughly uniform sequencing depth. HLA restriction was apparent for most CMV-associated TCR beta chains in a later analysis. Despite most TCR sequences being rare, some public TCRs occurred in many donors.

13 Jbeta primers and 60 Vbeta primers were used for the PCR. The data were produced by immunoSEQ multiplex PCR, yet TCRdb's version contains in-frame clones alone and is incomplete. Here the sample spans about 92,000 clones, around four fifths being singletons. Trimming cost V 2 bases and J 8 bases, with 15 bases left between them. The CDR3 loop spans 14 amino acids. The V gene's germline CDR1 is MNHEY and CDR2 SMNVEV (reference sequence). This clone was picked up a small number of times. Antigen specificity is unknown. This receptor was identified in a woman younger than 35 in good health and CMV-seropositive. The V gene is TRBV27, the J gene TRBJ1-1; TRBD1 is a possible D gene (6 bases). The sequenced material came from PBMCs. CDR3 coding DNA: TGTGCCAGCAGTTTAGACCTACAGGGTACCGAAGCTTTCTTT. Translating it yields CASSLDLQGTEAFF.